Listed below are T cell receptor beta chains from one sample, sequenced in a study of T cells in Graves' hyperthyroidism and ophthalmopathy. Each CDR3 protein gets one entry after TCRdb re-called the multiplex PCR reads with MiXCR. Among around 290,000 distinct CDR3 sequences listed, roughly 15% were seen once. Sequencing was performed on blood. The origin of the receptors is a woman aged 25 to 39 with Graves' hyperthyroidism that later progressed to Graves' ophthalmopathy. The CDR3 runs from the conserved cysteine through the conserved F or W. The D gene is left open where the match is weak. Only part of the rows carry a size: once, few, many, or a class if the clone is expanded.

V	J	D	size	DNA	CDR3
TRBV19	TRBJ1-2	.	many	TGTGCCAGTAGGCTCAGGGCAAAGTGGAACTATGGCTACACCTTC	CASRLRAKWNYGYTF
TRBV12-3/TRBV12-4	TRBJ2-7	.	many	TGTGCCAGCAGCCCCTCCCGGTCGGGTCCCTACGAGCAGTACTTC	CASSPSRSGPYEQYF
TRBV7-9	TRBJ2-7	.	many	TGTGCCAGCAGCTACCCGGGGGCTAGCGGCTACGAGCAGTACTTC	CASSYPGASGYEQYF
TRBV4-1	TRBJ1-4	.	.	TGCGCCAGCAGCCAAGATGGGACTCCAACTAATGAAAAACTGTTTTTT	CASSQDGTPTNEKLFF
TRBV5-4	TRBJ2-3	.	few	TGTGCCAGCAGCTCCCAGGCGGGTGGCACAGATACGCAGTATTTT	CASSSQAGGTDTQYF
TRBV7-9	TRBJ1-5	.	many	TGTGCCAGCAGCGCCGGGGGGTTCGTTTCGCCCCAGCATTTT	CASSAGGFVSPQHF
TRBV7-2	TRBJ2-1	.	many	TGTGCCAGCAGCTTAGACTTGGGCGGGCAGTTCTTC	CASSLDLGGQFF
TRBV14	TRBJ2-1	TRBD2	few	TGTGCCAGCCGGACTAGCGGAGAGAGTAAACAGTTCTTC	CASRTSGESKQFF
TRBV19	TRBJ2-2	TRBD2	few	TGTGCCAGTACCCGGACAGGGGCTGGAACTAGCGGGAGGGCCGGGGAGCTGTTTTTT	CASTRTGAGTSGRAGELFF
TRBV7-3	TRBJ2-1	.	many	TGTGCCAGCAGCTTAATCCGGGGCCAGGCGCAGTTCTTC	CASSLIRGQAQFF
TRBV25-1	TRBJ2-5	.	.	TGTGCCAGCAGTGAACCTAACCAAGAGACCCAGTACTTC	CASSEPNQETQYF
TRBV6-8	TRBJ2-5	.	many	TGTGCCAGCAGAAAGGGGAGTGAACCGGGGGAGACCCAGTACTTC	CASRKGSEPGETQYF
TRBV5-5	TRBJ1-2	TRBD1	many	TGTGCCAGCAGCTACCAACCGACAGGGGGCAATGGTGGCTACACCTTC	CASSYQPTGGNGGYTF
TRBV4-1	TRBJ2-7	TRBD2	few	TGCGCCAGCAGCCATGCACTAGCGGGTATCTACGAGCAGTACTTC	CASSHALAGIYEQYF
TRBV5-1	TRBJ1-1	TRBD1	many	TGCGCCAGCAGCAGGGGACAGCACATGAACACTGAAGCTTTCTTT	CASSRGQHMNTEAFF
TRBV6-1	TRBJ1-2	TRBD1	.	TGTGCCAGCAGGGGGACAGATAAAGTTAACTATGGCTACACCTTC	CASRGTDKVNYGYTF
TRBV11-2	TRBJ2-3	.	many	TGTGCCAGCAGCTCTACAACCACAGATACGCAGTATTTT	CASSSTTTDTQYF
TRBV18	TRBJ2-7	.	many	TGTGCCAGCTCAAAAACAGAGTCCTACGAGCAGTACTTC	CASSKTESYEQYF
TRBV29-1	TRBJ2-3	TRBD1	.	TGCAGCGTTGATAGGGGGCGTTTTACAGATACGCAGTATTTT	CSVDRGRFTDTQYF
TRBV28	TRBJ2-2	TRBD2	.	TGTGCCAGCAGTTTAAGGTTCTCGTGGGAGGGTAACACCGGGGAGCTGTTTTTT	CASSLRFSWEGNTGELFF
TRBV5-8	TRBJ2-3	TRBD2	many	TGTGCCAGCAGCCGGGACTATATAGATACGCAGTATTTT	CASSRDYIDTQYF
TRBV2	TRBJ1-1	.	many	TGTGCCAGCAGTTCGGGACTTTTCACTGAAGCTTTCTTT	CASSSGLFTEAFF
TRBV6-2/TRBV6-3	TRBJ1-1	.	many	TGTGCCAGCAGTTACGCGACAGGAGAGACTGAAGCTTTCTTT	CASSYATGETEAFF